The 21 T cell receptor beta chains below come from one sample, sequenced in a study of control samples from healthy donors and cancer patients. Clones were sequenced by immunoSEQ multiplex PCR, and TCRdb holds only the in-frame ones, with some missing. The sample shows 140,000 to 150,000 clones, 80% to 95% of them seen only once. Specimen: blood. All receptors derive from a man aged 30-40 years in good health.

V gene TRBV6-1 combines with J gene TRBJ1-4; 7 nucleotides match TRBD1. The CDR3 runs 16 residues. After removal of 1 base from V and 8 bases from J, the junction contained 10 bases not matched to a gene. Germline CDR1 and CDR2: MNHNS and SASEGT. The chain's CDR3 is CASSEGETGQGEKLFF. The CDR3 coding sequence is TGTGCCAGCAGTGAAGGGGAGACAGGGCAGGGCGAAAAACTGTTTTTT.

This clone was observed a few times. DNA of the CDR3: TGTGCCAGTAGTAGCGGACGGTACACTGAAGCTTTCTTT. It specifies CASSSGRYTEAFF. The chain employs TRBV19 and TRBJ1-1; D call uncertain. Germline V CDR1 and CDR2: LNHDA, SQIVND (reference sequence). The CDR3 runs 13 residues. Trimming stripped 4 bases from V and 3 bases from J, with 9 bases between.

The chain is built from TRBV29-1 and TRBJ1-2, with TRBD1 as a possible D gene (6 bases). Germline loops: CDR1 SQVTM, CDR2 ANQGSEA. There are 13 residues in the CDR3. Trimming stripped 6 bases from V and 5 bases from J, with 16 bases between. The CDR3 loop is CSVPTGGRYGYTF. In DNA, the CDR3 is TGCAGCGTCCCGACAGGTGGACGATATGGCTACACCTTC.

The chain recombines TRBV5-1 with TRBJ1-3; 8 bases map to TRBD1. J gave up 4 bases and V 4 bases, and 7 bases lay outside the gene matches. Looked up from germline, CDR1 is SGHRS and CDR2 is YFSETQ. The CDR3 has 15 amino acids. CDR3 in amino acids: CASSPTGVTGNTIYF. The CDR3 DNA sequence: TGCGCCAGCAGCCCGACAGGGGTGACAGGAAACACCATATATTTT.

V gene TRBV9 combines with J gene TRBJ2-2; D gene ambiguous. Trimming cost V 0 bases and J 8 bases, with 8 bases left between them. The CDR3 runs 13 residues. Germline loops: CDR1 SGDLS, CDR2 YYNGEE. The CDR3 DNA reads as TGTGCCAGCAGCGTAGATTTCCGGGGGGAGCTGTTTTTT. The encoded protein is CASSVDFRGELFF.

The chain recombines TRBV5-4 with TRBJ2-7; 8 bases line up with TRBD1. CDR3 length equals 16 residues. Trimming took 2 bases from V and 3 from J; bases not matched to a gene: 10. Germline CDR1 and CDR2: SGHNT and YYREEE (reference sequence). The CDR3 loop is CASSFQGPGGGYEQYF. Written as DNA, the CDR3 is TGTGCCAGCAGCTTTCAGGGTCCAGGGGGCGGCTACGAGCAGTACTTC. Complete variable domain (other parts from reference TRBV5-4 and TRBJ2-7): ETGVTQSPTHLIKTRGQQVTLRCSSQSGHNTVSWYQQALGQGPQFIFQYYREEENGRGNFPPRFSGLQFPNYSSELNVNALELDDSALYLCASSFQGPGGGYEQYFGPGTRLTVT.

The chain combines TRBV5-1 with TRBJ2-2, with D uncertain. Looked up from germline, CDR1 is SGHRS and CDR2 is YFSETQ. V was clipped by 0 bases and J by 7 bases, with 13 bases between them. This CDR3 region has 15 residues. CDR3 nucleotide sequence: TGCGCCAGCAGCTTGGATCTACTTGGAAACGGGGAGCTGTTTTTT. Translation: CASSLDLLGNGELFF.

The V and J genes are TRBV5-8 and TRBJ2-3; D ambiguous. V was pared by 4 bases and J by 3 bases, with 9 bases between. The CDR3 consists of 13 residues. Germline-derived CDR1 and CDR2 are SGHTS and YDEGEE. The CDR3 DNA sequence: TGTGCCAGCAGCGGTATGAGTACAGATACGCAGTATTTT. This encodes CASSGMSTDTQYF.

The V and J genes are TRBV10-2 and TRBJ2-3, with D unresolved. Trimming removed 4 bases at V and 0 bases at J, with 14 bases between. The length of the CDR3 is 16 residues. Germline loops: CDR1 WSHSY, CDR2 SAAADI. This CDR3 reads CASSAIDFASTDTQYF. In DNA, the CDR3 is TGCGCCAGCAGTGCTATTGACTTTGCTAGCACAGATACGCAGTATTTT.

The V and J genes are TRBV6-5 and TRBJ1-2; no reliable D call. Germline CDR1 reads MNHEY; CDR2 reads SVGAGI. CDR3 size: 14 residues. V shed 4 bases and J shed 4 bases, with 13 bases lying between them. Here the CDR3 reads CASSLTVNSYGYTF. DNA of the CDR3: TGTGCCAGCAGTTTAACAGTTAATTCCTATGGCTACACCTTC.

The chain links TRBV24-1 to TRBJ2-1; D is unresolved. CDR1 and CDR2 (germline): KGHDR, SFDVKD. There are 14 residues in the CDR3. Trimming took 7 bases from V and 4 from J, leaving 13 bases between them. The CDR3 here is CATSTPNPYNEQFF. DNA of the CDR3: TGTGCCACCAGCACCCCGAACCCTTACAATGAGCAGTTCTTC.

The chain is built from TRBV15 and TRBJ1-1, with D perhaps TRBD1 (6 bases). The germline gives CDR1 LNHNV, CDR2 YYDKDF (reference sequence). V was shortened by 3 bases and J by 4 bases, with 15 bases between the two germline ends. The CDR3 is made up of 15 amino acids. Here the CDR3 reads CATSREGGDGTEAFF. The CDR3 bases are TGTGCCACCAGCAGGGAAGGGGGGGACGGCACTGAAGCTTTCTTT.

V and J are TRBV5-6 and TRBJ2-7; 13 bases line up with TRBD2. Germline CDR1 reads SGHDT; CDR2 reads YYEEEE. The CDR3 loop spans 14 amino acids. The trim removed 5 bases at V and 2 bases at J, leaving 1 base unmatched. This CDR3 is CASRTSGGTYEQYF. CDR3 sequence (DNA): TGTGCCAGCAGGACTAGCGGGGGGACCTACGAGCAGTACTTC.

This clone was seen only a few times. This chain uses TRBV11-2 with TRBJ2-3, with a possible D match to TRBD2 (6 bases). V shed 4 bases and J shed 1 base, with 15 bases lying between them. Germline loops: CDR1 SGHAT, CDR2 FQNNGV. CDR3 size: 16 residues. This CDR3 reads CASSSLPSVRTDTQYF. The CDR3 DNA reads TGTGCCAGCAGCTCTCTTCCTAGCGTCCGCACAGATACGCAGTATTTT.

The chain employs TRBV19 and TRBJ2-4, with D maybe TRBD2 (6 bases). Trimming removed 9 bases at V and 1 base at J, with 16 bases between. This CDR3 is 15 amino acids long. CDR1 and CDR2 (germline): LNHDA, SQIVND (reference sequence). CDR3 coding DNA: TGTGCCAGCCAGTGGTCGGGGAGGGCCAAAAACATTCAGTACTTC. Amino acids: CASQWSGRAKNIQYF.

The V call is TRBV18, the J call TRBJ2-6; D possibly uses TRBD1 or TRBD2 (6 bases each). Per germline, CDR1 KGHSH and CDR2 LQKENI. The CDR3 has 19 amino acids. V dropped 2 bases and J dropped 2 bases, with 19 bases sitting between them. The CDR3 region is CASSPISLQGGAGANVLTF. CDR3 bases: TGTGCCAGCTCACCAATAAGTTTACAGGGAGGAGCTGGGGCCAACGTCCTGACTTTC.

V usage is TRBV9 and J usage is TRBJ2-3; D call uncertain. V gave up 0 bases and J gave up 0 bases, with 11 bases separating them. This CDR3 region has 16 residues. The germline V gene encodes CDR1 SGDLS and CDR2 YYNGEE. In DNA form, the CDR3 reads TGTGCCAGCAGCGTAGGTGGCCAGGCCAGCACAGATACGCAGTATTTT. Amino acid sequence: CASSVGGQASTDTQYF.

The chain recombines TRBV30 with TRBJ1-1, with D possibly being TRBD1 (6 bases). The CDR3 extends over 13 amino acids. CDR1 is GTSNPN and CDR2 is SVGIG in the germline V gene (reference sequence). The CDR3 nucleotides read TGTGCTTCGAGTGTTGCAGGGGACACTGAAGCTTTCTTT. This gives the protein CASSVAGDTEAFF.

This chain joins TRBV19 and TRBJ1-2; 7 bases line up with TRBD1. Germline CDR1 LNHDA, CDR2 SQIVND (reference sequence). V trimming: 4 bases; J trimming: 7 bases; junction bases outside the gene matches: 15. The CDR3 totals 16 residues. The CDR3: CASSTGQDGPGVGYTF. The CDR3 DNA follows: TGTGCCAGTAGTACAGGACAGGACGGACCGGGGGTTGGCTACACCTTC.

The gene calls are TRBV19 and TRBJ2-5, with D possibly TRBD1 on 6 matching bases. CDR1 is LNHDA and CDR2 is SQIVND in the germline V gene (reference sequence). V lost 5 bases, J lost 2 bases, and 12 bases lay in between. The CDR3 contains 14 residues. The CDR3 DNA reads TGTGCCAGTAGTCGTGGGACAATGCAAGAGACCCAGTACTTC. Its protein is CASSRGTMQETQYF.

The chain combines TRBV6-2 or TRBV6-3 with TRBJ2-7, with D unresolved. CDR1 MNHEY and CDR2 SVGEGT come from the germline V gene. Trimming took 5 bases from V and 2 from J, leaving 13 bases between them. The CDR3 spans 14 residues. CDR3 sequence (DNA): TGTGCCAGCAGTAGCCCCCCTCCCGCCTACGAGCAGTACTTC. It encodes CASSSPPPAYEQYF.